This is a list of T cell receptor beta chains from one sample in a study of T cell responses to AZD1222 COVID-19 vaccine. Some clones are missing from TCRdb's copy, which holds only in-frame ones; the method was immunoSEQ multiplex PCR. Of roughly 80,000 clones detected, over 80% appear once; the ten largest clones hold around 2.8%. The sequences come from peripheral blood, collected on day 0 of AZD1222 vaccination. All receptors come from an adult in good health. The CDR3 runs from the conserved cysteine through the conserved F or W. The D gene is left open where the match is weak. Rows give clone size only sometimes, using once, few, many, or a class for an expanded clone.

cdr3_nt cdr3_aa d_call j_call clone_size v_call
TGTGCCAGTAGAGAGTACGGGGAACCCTCTAACTATGGCTACACCTTC CASREYGEPSNYGYTF NA TRBJ1-2 NA TRBV19
TGTGCCAGCAGGAAAGCGGGGGGCACAGATACGCAGTATTTT CASRKAGGTDTQYF TRBD2 TRBJ2-3 NA TRBV2
TGTGCCAGCAGCTTAGGGCACGGGAGCGGGGGGGTATCCTACGAGCAGTACTTC CASSLGHGSGGVSYEQYF TRBD2 TRBJ2-7 NA TRBV7-2
TGTGCCACCCGCGGCAGTTCGAACACCGGGGAGCTGTTTTTT CATRGSSNTGELFF NA TRBJ2-2 NA TRBV15
TGTGCCAGTAGTATCGCCGGGACAGGGTGGGGCCAGCCCCAGCATTTT CASSIAGTGWGQPQHF TRBD1 TRBJ1-5 NA TRBV19
TGTGCCAGCAGTGAAGTCCAGGGAGGGCATGGCTACACCTTC CASSEVQGGHGYTF NA TRBJ1-2 once TRBV2
TGTGCCAGCAGTTTTCGCGCTGAAGCTTTCTTT CASSFRAEAFF NA TRBJ1-1 NA TRBV12-3/TRBV12-4
TGTGCCAGCAGCTTAGATCCAGGACAGGAGGGCTACGGCTACACCTTC CASSLDPGQEGYGYTF TRBD1 TRBJ1-2 NA TRBV11-2
TGTGCCAGTAGTCCCACCGGGACAAAGAGGGAGACCCAGTACTTC CASSPTGTKRETQYF NA TRBJ2-5 once TRBV19
TGTGCCAGCAGCGTAGGAGCAGATACGCAGTATTTT CASSVGADTQYF NA TRBJ2-3 NA TRBV9